The following is a T cell receptor beta chain sequence with its context. The antigen is unknown. The data were taken from a study of T-cell reconstitution after alpha-beta-depleted transplantation in children. The germline V gene encodes CDR1 MDHEN and CDR2 SYDVKM. Trimming stripped 8 bases from V and 2 bases from J, with 19 bases between. The CDR3 consists of 16 residues. Findings and caveats of the study: From newly produced T cells came most of the T-cell counts and diversity one year after transplant.

Unique molecular identifiers were incorporated into the prepared TCRbeta library. TCRdb re-called the PCR reads through MiXCR, storing one row per CDR3 protein. The sample has roughly 490,000 distinct CDR3 sequences; 9.5% to 12% are singletons. The chain joins TRBV28 to TRBJ1-5, with D possibly being TRBD1 (5 bases). Here the sequenced sample was PBMCs, mostly from graft donor cells, taken 180 days after TCRalphabeta/CD19-depleted stem cell transplant. The sequence derives from a female patient between 2 and 15 years old who had a stem cell transplant for aplastic anemia, so the T cells may come from the graft donor. The CDR3 DNA reads as TGTGCCAGCGAGGGACCCCCACCCAGCGGCAATCAGCCCCAGCATTTT. It translates to CASEGPPPSGNQPQHF.